What follows describes a single T cell receptor (beta chain). Its specificity is unknown. The data originate from a study of beta chain features in type 1 diabetes. Study results and limitations: When VDJ junctions were examined, type 1 diabetes patients showed fewer insertions and more deletions. There was a possibility that cDNA sequencing over-represented cells with high TCR expression. Across all four CD4+ subsets, people with type 1 diabetes showed modestly shorter TCRB CDR3s.

Reverse transcribing all isolated RNA meant expressed TCRB transcripts were sequenced. For naive, central memory and regulatory T cell samples, reads averaged about 3.7 million. The assay was immunoSEQ multiplex PCR, and TCRdb's table has in-frame clones only and misses some. Seen here are fewer than 900,000 clones, under 20% observed once, and the top ten hold around 0.02%. CDR1 and CDR2 (germline): MNHEY, SVGAGI. The CDR3 totals 14 residues. V was trimmed by 1 base and J by 4 bases, leaving 7 bases between them. This TCR derives from a woman under 30 in good health. Sequenced sample: naive CD4+ T cells from blood. This chain links TRBV6-5 with TRBJ2-2; D call uncertain. CDR3 nucleotide sequence: TGTGCCAGCAGTTACTTATCAGGCACCGGGGAGCTGTTTTTT. Translated, it gives CASSYLSGTGELFF.